The next 23 T cell receptor beta chains were all read from a single sample in a study of PD-1 blockade in classical Hodgkin lymphoma. TCRdb's table, derived via immunoSEQ multiplex PCR, lists solely in-frame clones and lacks some. The sample carries about 21,000 clones, around two thirds recorded once. Relapse after autologous stem cell transplantation occurred in every patient, and brentuximab vedotin exposure varied. The material sequenced was peripheral blood mononuclear cells (PBMCs), taken at baseline. Every receptor here comes from a human donor with classical Hodgkin lymphoma.

In its sample, this clone was seen a few times. The rearrangement uses TRBV5-4 and TRBJ1-1; D gene uncertain. Germline assignment: CDR1 SGHNT and CDR2 YYREEE (reference sequence). V was cut by 0 bases and J by 8 bases, with 17 bases left in between. The CDR3 has 15 residues. The DNA for the CDR3 is TGTGCCAGCAGCTTGGGAGGACGGGTCTTGGGGGAAGCTTTCTTT. Protein sequence: CASSLGGRVLGEAFF.

V usage is TRBV4-3 and J usage is TRBJ2-1, with TRBD2 as a possible D gene (7 bases). Trimming pared 3 bases from V and 7 bases from J, leaving 22 bases between. Germline V CDR1 and CDR2: LGHNA, YSLEER. The CDR3 is 17 amino acids. CDR3 in amino acids: CASSQGGAGSFGNEQFF. The CDR3 DNA sequence: TGCGCCAGCAGCCAGGGGGGGGCGGGGAGTTTCGGTAATGAGCAGTTCTTC.

This chain joins TRBV5-5 and TRBJ2-1; TRBD1 or TRBD2 may be the D gene (6 bases each). The ends were cut back, 4 bases at V and 8 bases at J, with 16 bases in the middle. This CDR3 has 14 amino acids. Germline CDR1 reads SGHKS; CDR2 reads YYEKEE (reference sequence). The CDR3 sequence: CASSPMAGGHEQFF. The CDR3 nucleotides read TGTGCCAGCAGCCCCATGGCCGGGGGCCATGAGCAGTTCTTC. Drawing the rest from reference TRBV5-5 and TRBJ2-1, the complete variable domain is DAGVTQSPTHLIKTRGQQVTLRCSPISGHKSVSWYQQVLGQGPQFIFQYYEKEERGRGNFPDRFSARQFPNYSSELNVNALLLGDSALYLCASSPMAGGHEQFFGPGTRLTVL.

The rearrangement joins TRBV6-1 to TRBJ2-2; TRBD2 is a possible D gene (6 bases). Germline values: CDR1 MNHNS, CDR2 SASEGT. CDR3 length equals 12 residues. V lost 3 bases and J lost 8, with 7 bases in between. The CDR3: CASSEGRGELFF. CDR3 nucleotide sequence: TGTGCCAGCAGTGAGGGGAGGGGGGAGCTGTTTTTT.

This chain links TRBV6-5 with TRBJ2-7; 7 bases are a match to TRBD1. This CDR3 is 14 amino acids long. V shed 3 bases and J 2 bases; nucleotides not matched to a gene: 4. The germline V gene encodes CDR1 MNHEY and CDR2 SVGAGI. CDR3 loop: CASSYGDSTYEQYF. CDR3 coding DNA: TGTGCCAGCAGTTATGGGGACAGTACCTACGAGCAGTACTTC.

By sample share, this clone is medium-sized (0.01 to 0.1%). The rearrangement uses TRBV9 and TRBJ2-7, with TRBD1 matching over 9 bases. The CDR3 length is 14 residues. V was clipped by 3 bases and J by 5 bases; unmatched bases: 6. The germline gives CDR1 SGDLS, CDR2 YYNGEE. The CDR3 protein is CASSAGTGLHEQYF. The DNA of the CDR3 is TGTGCCAGCAGCGCCGGGACAGGGCTCCACGAGCAGTACTTC.

V usage is TRBV30 and J usage is TRBJ1-1; 11 positions agree with TRBD1. The trim removed 3 bases at V and 6 bases at J, leaving 6 bases unmatched. The germline V gene has CDR1 GTSNPN and CDR2 SVGIG (reference sequence). The CDR3 is 14 amino acids. The CDR3 is CAWRGDRGFAEAFF. In DNA form, the CDR3 reads TGTGCCTGGAGGGGGGACAGGGGGTTCGCTGAAGCTTTCTTT.

The rearrangement joins TRBV5-5 to TRBJ1-5; D may be TRBD1 (6 bases). The CDR3 runs to 16 residues. Per germline, CDR1 SGHKS and CDR2 YYEKEE (reference sequence). V was pared by 0 bases and J by 3 bases, with 13 bases between. CDR3 sequence: CASSLVAGAPNQPQHF. The CDR3, as DNA: TGTGCCAGCAGCTTGGTGGCAGGGGCTCCCAATCAGCCCCAGCATTTT.

This chain links TRBV7-9 with TRBJ1-1, with D tentatively TRBD1 (5 bases). This CDR3 spans 16 amino acids. Germline V gene data show CDR1 as SEHNR and CDR2 as FQNEAQ (reference sequence). V lost 6 bases and J lost 2, with 19 bases in between. CDR3 residues: CASRRSQGTGNTEAFF. DNA for the CDR3: TGTGCCAGCAGGAGATCCCAGGGAACTGGAAACACTGAAGCTTTCTTT.

This chain links TRBV7-8 with TRBJ2-2; 15 bases align to TRBD2. V shed 7 bases and J 0 bases; nucleotides not matched to a gene: 12. Looked up from germline, CDR1 is SGHVS and CDR2 is FQNEAQ. There are 20 residues in the CDR3. CDR3 in amino acids: CASNPQRGLAGGSNTGELFF. Written as DNA, the CDR3 is TGTGCCAGCAACCCACAGAGGGGACTAGCGGGAGGATCGAACACCGGGGAGCTGTTTTTT.

This chain joins TRBV6-1 and TRBJ1-2, with D possibly matching TRBD1 (6 bases). In germline, CDR1 is MNHNS, CDR2 SASEGT. The CDR3 is 16 residues long. The germline V and J ends were trimmed by 1 base and 5 bases, with 17 bases remaining between them. CDR3 in amino acids: CASSEGPNRAYYGYTF. CDR3 DNA: TGTGCCAGCAGTGAAGGCCCCAACAGGGCCTATTATGGCTACACCTTC.

The chain links TRBV5-1 to TRBJ2-7; 7 positions match TRBD2. J was trimmed by 1 base and V by 0 bases; bases with no gene match: 4. The CDR3 extends over 15 amino acids. Per germline, CDR1 SGHRS and CDR2 YFSETQ. CDR3 sequence: CASSLEGRASYEQYF. In nucleotides, the CDR3 is TGCGCCAGCAGCTTGGAGGGGAGGGCATCCTACGAGCAGTACTTC. Based on the CDR3 plus reference TRBV5-1 and TRBJ2-7, the full variable domain is KAGVTQTPRYLIKTRGQQVTLSCSPISGHRSVSWYQQTPGQGLQFLFEYFSETQRNKGNFPGRFSGRQFSNSRSEMNVSTLELGDSALYLCASSLEGRASYEQYFGPGTRLTVT.

V gene TRBV7-2 combines with J gene TRBJ1-6; D is unclear. The CDR3 consists of 14 residues. With 5 bases removed from V and 8 bases from J, the gap between germline ends came to 13 bases. The germline V gene has CDR1 SGHTA and CDR2 FQGNSA. The CDR3 spells CASSPSGVYSPLHF. The CDR3 DNA reads as TGTGCCAGCAGCCCATCGGGTGTTTATTCACCCCTCCACTTT. Together with reference TRBV7-2 and TRBJ1-6, the CDR3 gives the full variable domain: GAGVSQSPSNKVTEKGKDVELRCDPISGHTALYWYRQSLGQGLEFLIYFQGNSAPDKSGLPSDRFSAERTGGSVSTLTIQRTQQEDSAVYLCASSPSGVYSPLHFGNGTRLTVT.

This clone was observed once. This chain joins TRBV27 and TRBJ1-5, with a weak D call TRBD1 (6 bases). Trimming cost V 7 bases and J 0 bases, with 28 bases left between them. The CDR3 has 20 amino acids. Looked up from germline, CDR1 is MNHEY and CDR2 is SMNVEV (reference sequence). CDR3 sequence: CASTLSSLTGRNSSNQPQHF. CDR3 DNA sequence: TGTGCCAGCACCCTCTCTAGTCTCACAGGGAGGAATTCTAGCAATCAGCCCCAGCATTTT.

This chain uses TRBV6-5 with TRBJ2-5; 14 positions match TRBD2. Germline V CDR1 and CDR2: MNHEY, SVGAGI. This CDR3 comprises 16 residues. V was clipped by 3 bases and J by 3 bases; unmatched bases: 3. CDR3 coding DNA: TGTGCCAGCAGTTATTCGGGACTAGCGGGGGAAGAGACCCAGTACTTC. Protein sequence: CASSYSGLAGEETQYF.

The chain uses TRBV29-1 and TRBJ2-3, with D perhaps matching TRBD1 (6 bases). V was shortened by 2 bases and J by 0 bases, with 6 bases between the two germline ends. The CDR3 has 13 amino acids. Looked up from germline, CDR1 is SQVTM and CDR2 is ANQGSEA. CDR3 residues: CSVETGSTDTQYF. CDR3 DNA: TGCAGCGTTGAAACAGGGAGCACAGATACGCAGTATTTT.

The chain has TRBV5-1 and TRBJ1-2; a weak D match, TRBD1 (5 bases). This CDR3 region has 14 residues. Deletions cut 0 bases from V and 4 bases from J, with 10 bases between. CDR1 is SGHRS and CDR2 is YFSETQ in the germline V gene. The CDR3 loop reads CASSLDGASYGYTF. In DNA, the CDR3 is TGCGCCAGCAGCTTGGACGGGGCTTCCTATGGCTACACCTTC.

The rearrangement links TRBV5-1 to TRBJ2-2; 7 bases are shared with TRBD1. The CDR3 is 15 amino acids. Losses at the gene ends were 0 bases for V and 4 bases for J; bases not matched to a gene: 3. The germline V gene encodes CDR1 SGHRS and CDR2 YFSETQ. The CDR3 bases are TGCGCCAGCAGCTTGGTAGGGGGCGGCACCGGGGAGCTGTTTTTT. Its protein product is CASSLVGGGTGELFF.

The V call is TRBV5-8, the J call TRBJ2-6; D not certain. Trimming pared 1 base from V and 1 base from J, leaving 6 bases between. CDR1 is SGHTS and CDR2 is YDEGEE in the germline V gene. CDR3 length: 15 residues. In DNA, the CDR3 is TGTGCCAGCAGCTTGAAGCCGTCTGGGGCCAACGTCCTGACTTTC. Translating it yields CASSLKPSGANVLTF.

As to this clone: One junction end disagrees with the germline gene, perhaps due to a read error. CDR3 nucleotides: TGTGCCAGCACCCAAGCGGGAGGGCCTTACGAGCAGCACTTC. Translated: CASTQAGGPYEQHF. The rearrangement joins TRBV28 to TRBJ2-7; 10 positions agree with TRBD2. CDR1 and CDR2 (germline): MDHEN, SYDVKM. The CDR3 has 14 residues.

The CDR3 DNA sequence: TGCAGCGTTGCTCGGGACAGAGCGAGCTCCTACGAGCAGTACTTC. Translating gives CSVARDRASSYEQYF. The V and J genes are TRBV29-1 and TRBJ2-7, with 7 bases identical to TRBD1. Germline V gives CDR1 SQVTM, CDR2 ANQGSEA. V lost 4 bases and J lost 0; bases outside the gene matches: 9. The CDR3 runs to 15 residues.

The rearrangement links TRBV7-9 to TRBJ1-4; unclear D gene. The CDR3 is 16 amino acids. Germline CDR1 SEHNR, CDR2 FQNEAQ (reference sequence). Trimming stripped 5 bases from V and 5 bases from J, with 18 bases between. CDR3 region: CASSPRPGFGNEKLFF. The CDR3 nucleotides are TGTGCCAGCAGCCCCCGACCAGGATTCGGAAATGAAAAACTGTTTTTT. The whole variable domain, filled in from reference TRBV7-9 and TRBJ1-4, reads DTGVSQNPRHKITKRGQNVTFRCDPISEHNRLYWYRQTLGQGPEFLTYFQNEAQLEKSRLLSDRFSAERPKGSFSTLEIQRTEQGDSAMYLCASSPRPGFGNEKLFFGSGTQLSVL.

The chain couples TRBV28 to TRBJ1-5; TRBD1 is a possible D gene (5 bases). CDR3 size: 15 residues. V gave up 3 bases and J gave up 6 bases, with 15 bases separating them. CDR1 MDHEN and CDR2 SYDVKM come from the germline V gene. Written as DNA, the CDR3 is TGTGCCAGCAGTTTGGGGGGATCGGCCCTTCAGCCCCAGCATTTT. Amino acid sequence: CASSLGGSALQPQHF. The full variable domain, its missing parts supplied by reference TRBV28 and TRBJ1-5, is DVKVTQSSRYLVKRTGEKVFLECVQDMDHENMFWYRQDPGLGLRLIYFSYDVKMKEKGDIPEGYSVSREKKERFSLILESASTNQTSMYLCASSLGGSALQPQHFGDGTRLSIL.